This T cell receptor (beta chain) is from a study of CD8 T cells in ankylosing spondylitis. Study findings and constraints: From matched ankylosing spondylitis synovial fluid, disease-linked clones were reportedly recovered at significantly enriched levels.

Germline V gene lookup returns CDR1 DFQATT and CDR2 SNEGSKA (reference sequence). This CDR3 spans 13 amino acids. V lost 0 bases, J lost 4 bases, and 9 bases lay in between. TCRdb fed the 5' RACE reads into MiXCR, producing one record per CDR3 protein. The table has about 140,000 distinct CDR3 sequences, 7% to 10% seen once. In this sample, this clonotype turned up many times. Antigen unknown. The source is a male donor with ankylosing spondylitis. Sequencing input: synovial fluid, either unsorted or a sorted T cell fraction (not recorded which). The chain has TRBV20-1 and TRBJ1-1; D may be TRBD1 (5 bases). CDR3 protein: CSARDREGTEAFF. CDR3 DNA: TGCAGTGCTAGAGACAGGGAAGGCACTGAAGCTTTCTTT.